This T cell receptor (beta chain) was captured in a study of PD-L1 blockade in urothelial cancer. Turning to the study itself: Specimens of blood held a median count of 141,255 T cells.

Each PCR received spiked synthetic TCR analog templates. The assay was immunoSEQ multiplex PCR, and TCRdb's table has in-frame clones only and misses some. The sample has 28,000 or so clones; approximately 86% are singletons. From germline, CDR1 is SGHAT and CDR2 FQNNGV. Trimming stripped 4 bases from V and 5 bases from J, with 23 bases between. The CDR3 length is 17 residues. This sequence joins TRBV11-2 and TRBJ1-2; D is perhaps TRBD1 (6 bases). The TCR was taken from a man aged 60-69 years with urothelial cancer. The sequences come from PBMCs, collected around atezolizumab (anti-PD-L1) treatment. Written as DNA, the CDR3 is TGTGCCAGCAGCTACACTTCTCCGGACAGACACCTTTATGGCTACACCTTC. Protein: CASSYTSPDRHLYGYTF.